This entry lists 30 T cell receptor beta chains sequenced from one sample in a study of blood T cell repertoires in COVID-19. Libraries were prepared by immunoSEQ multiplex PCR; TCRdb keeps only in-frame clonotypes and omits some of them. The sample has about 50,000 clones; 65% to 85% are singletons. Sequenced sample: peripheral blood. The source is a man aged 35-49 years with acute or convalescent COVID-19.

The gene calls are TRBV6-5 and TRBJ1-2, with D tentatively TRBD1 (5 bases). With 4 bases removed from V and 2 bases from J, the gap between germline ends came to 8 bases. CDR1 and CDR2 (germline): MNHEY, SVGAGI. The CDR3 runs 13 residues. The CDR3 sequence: CASSSQANYGYTF. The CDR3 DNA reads TGTGCCAGCAGTTCACAGGCAAACTATGGCTACACCTTC.

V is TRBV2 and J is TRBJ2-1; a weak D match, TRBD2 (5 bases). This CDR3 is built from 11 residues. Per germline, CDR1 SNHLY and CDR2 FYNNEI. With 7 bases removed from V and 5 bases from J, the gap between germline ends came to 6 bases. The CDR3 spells CASKEDNEQFF. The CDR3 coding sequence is TGTGCCAGCAAGGAGGACAATGAGCAGTTCTTC.

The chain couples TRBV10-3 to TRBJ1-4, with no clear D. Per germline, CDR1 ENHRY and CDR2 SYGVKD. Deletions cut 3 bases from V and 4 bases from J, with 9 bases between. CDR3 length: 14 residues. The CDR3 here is CAISDGQNNEKLFF. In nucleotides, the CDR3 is TGTGCCATCAGTGATGGTCAGAATAATGAAAAACTGTTTTTT.

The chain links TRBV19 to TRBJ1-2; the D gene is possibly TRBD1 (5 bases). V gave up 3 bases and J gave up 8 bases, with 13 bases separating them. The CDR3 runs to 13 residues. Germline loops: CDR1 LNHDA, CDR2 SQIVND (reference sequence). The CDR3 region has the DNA TGTGCCAGTAGTATCGGGGGATTCAACGGCTACACCTTC. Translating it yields CASSIGGFNGYTF. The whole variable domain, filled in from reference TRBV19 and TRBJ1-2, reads DGGITQSPKYLFRKEGQNVTLSCEQNLNHDAMYWYRQDPGQGLRLIYYSQIVNDFQKGDIAEGYSVSREKKESFPLTVTSAQKNPTAFYLCASSIGGFNGYTFGSGTRLTVV.

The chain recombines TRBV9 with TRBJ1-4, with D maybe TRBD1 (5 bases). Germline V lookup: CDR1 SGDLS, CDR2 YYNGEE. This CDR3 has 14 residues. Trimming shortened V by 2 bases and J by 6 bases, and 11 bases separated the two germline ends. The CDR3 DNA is TGTGCCAGCAGCGTGGGGCAGACCTATGAAAAACTGTTTTTT. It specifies CASSVGQTYEKLFF. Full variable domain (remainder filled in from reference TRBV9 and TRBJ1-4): DSGVTQTPKHLITATGQRVTLRCSPRSGDLSVYWYQQSLDQGLQFLIQYYNGEERAKGNILERFSAQQFPDLHSELNLSSLELGDSALYFCASSVGQTYEKLFFGSGTQLSVL.

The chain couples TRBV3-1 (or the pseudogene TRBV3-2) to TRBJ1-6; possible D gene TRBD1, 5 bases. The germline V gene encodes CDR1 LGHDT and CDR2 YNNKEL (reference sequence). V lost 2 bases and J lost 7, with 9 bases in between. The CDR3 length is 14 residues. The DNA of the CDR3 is TGTGCCAGCAGCCAACAGGGTTACAATTCACCCCTCCACTTT. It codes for CASSQQGYNSPLHF.

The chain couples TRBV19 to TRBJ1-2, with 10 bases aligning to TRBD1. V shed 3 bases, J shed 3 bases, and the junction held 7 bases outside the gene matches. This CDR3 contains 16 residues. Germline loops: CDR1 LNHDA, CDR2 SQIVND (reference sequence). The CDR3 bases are TGTGCCAGTAGTATGCCCCGACAGGGGGCGGACTATGGCTACACCTTC. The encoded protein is CASSMPRQGADYGYTF. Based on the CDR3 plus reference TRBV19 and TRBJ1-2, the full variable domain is DGGITQSPKYLFRKEGQNVTLSCEQNLNHDAMYWYRQDPGQGLRLIYYSQIVNDFQKGDIAEGYSVSREKKESFPLTVTSAQKNPTAFYLCASSMPRQGADYGYTFGSGTRLTVV.

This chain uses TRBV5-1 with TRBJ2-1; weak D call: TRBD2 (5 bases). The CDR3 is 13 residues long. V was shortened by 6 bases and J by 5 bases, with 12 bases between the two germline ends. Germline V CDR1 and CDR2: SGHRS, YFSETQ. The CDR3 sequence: CASTDYRHNEQFF. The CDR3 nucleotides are TGCGCCAGCACCGACTACCGCCACAATGAGCAGTTCTTC.

The CDR3 here is CASSLRDSILWDTQYF. The DNA for the CDR3 is TGTGCCAGTAGTCTCCGGGACAGTATACTATGGGATACGCAGTATTTT. This chain uses TRBV19 with TRBJ2-3; 7 bases align to TRBD1. The junction had 14 bases not matched to a gene; V was cut back by 5 bases and J by 6 bases. The CDR3 runs to 16 residues. Germline CDR1 reads LNHDA; CDR2 reads SQIVND (reference sequence).

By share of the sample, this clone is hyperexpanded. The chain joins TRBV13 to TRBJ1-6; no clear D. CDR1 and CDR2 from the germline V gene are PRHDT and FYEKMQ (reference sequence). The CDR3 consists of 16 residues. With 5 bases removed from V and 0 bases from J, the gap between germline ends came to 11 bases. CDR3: CASSGSGSSYNSPLHF. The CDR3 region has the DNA TGTGCCAGCAGCGGATCGGGTAGCTCCTATAATTCACCCCTCCACTTT.

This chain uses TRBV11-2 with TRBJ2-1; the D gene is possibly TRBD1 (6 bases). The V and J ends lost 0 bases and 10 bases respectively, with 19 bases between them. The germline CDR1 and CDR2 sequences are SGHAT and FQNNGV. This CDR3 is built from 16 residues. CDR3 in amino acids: CASSLEPTGRAGEQFF. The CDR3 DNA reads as TGTGCCAGCAGCTTAGAGCCCACAGGGCGGGCCGGAGAGCAGTTCTTC.

CDR3 DNA sequence: TGTGCCAGTAGTATACCAGGCCAGCCCCAGCATTTT. It yields the protein CASSIPGQPQHF. The chain links TRBV19 to TRBJ1-5; D gene uncertain. Trimming pared 2 bases from V and 7 bases from J, leaving 6 bases between. Germline loops: CDR1 LNHDA, CDR2 SQIVND (reference sequence). The CDR3 runs 12 residues.

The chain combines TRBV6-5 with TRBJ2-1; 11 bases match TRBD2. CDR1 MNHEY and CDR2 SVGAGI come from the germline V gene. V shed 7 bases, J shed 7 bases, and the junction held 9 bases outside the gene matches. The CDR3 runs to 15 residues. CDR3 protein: CASITSGGAGNEQFF. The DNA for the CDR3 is TGTGCCAGCATCACTAGCGGGGGCGCGGGGAATGAGCAGTTCTTC.

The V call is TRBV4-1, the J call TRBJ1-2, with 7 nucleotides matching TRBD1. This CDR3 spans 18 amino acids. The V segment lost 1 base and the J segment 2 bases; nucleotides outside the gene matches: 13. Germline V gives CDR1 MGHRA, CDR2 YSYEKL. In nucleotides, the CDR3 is TGCGCCAGCAGCCAAGTCTTTCGACAGGGTAGGCAAAACTATGGCTACACCTTC. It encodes CASSQVFRQGRQNYGYTF.

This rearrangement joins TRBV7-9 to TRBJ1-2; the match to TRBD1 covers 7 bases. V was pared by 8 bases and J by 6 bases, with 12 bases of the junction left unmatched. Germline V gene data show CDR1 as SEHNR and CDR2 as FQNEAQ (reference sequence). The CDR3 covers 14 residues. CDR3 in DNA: TGTGCCAGCGCTTCAGGGGGATTAAGGGATGGCTACACCTTC. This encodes CASASGGLRDGYTF. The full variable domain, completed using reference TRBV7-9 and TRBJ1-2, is DTGVSQNPRHKITKRGQNVTFRCDPISEHNRLYWYRQTLGQGPEFLTYFQNEAQLEKSRLLSDRFSAERPKGSFSTLEIQRTEQGDSAMYLCASASGGLRDGYTFGSGTRLTVV.

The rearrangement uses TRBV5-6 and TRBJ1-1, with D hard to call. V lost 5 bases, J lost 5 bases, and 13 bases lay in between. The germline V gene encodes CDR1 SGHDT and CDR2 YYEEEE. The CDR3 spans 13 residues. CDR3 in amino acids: CASRFGVRTEAFF. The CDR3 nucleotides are TGTGCCAGCAGGTTCGGGGTGAGGACTGAAGCTTTCTTT.

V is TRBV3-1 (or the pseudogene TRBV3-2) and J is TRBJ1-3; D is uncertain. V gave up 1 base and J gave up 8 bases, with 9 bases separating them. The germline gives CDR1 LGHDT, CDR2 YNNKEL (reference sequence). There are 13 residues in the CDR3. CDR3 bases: TGTGCCAGCAGCCAAGGATTGGCAGACACCATATATTTT. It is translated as CASSQGLADTIYF.

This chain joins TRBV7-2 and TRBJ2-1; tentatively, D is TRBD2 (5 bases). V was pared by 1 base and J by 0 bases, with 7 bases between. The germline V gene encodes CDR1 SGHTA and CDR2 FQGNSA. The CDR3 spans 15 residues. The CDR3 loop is CASSLGGNSYNEQFF. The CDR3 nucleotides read TGTGCCAGCAGCTTAGGAGGGAACTCCTACAATGAGCAGTTCTTC.

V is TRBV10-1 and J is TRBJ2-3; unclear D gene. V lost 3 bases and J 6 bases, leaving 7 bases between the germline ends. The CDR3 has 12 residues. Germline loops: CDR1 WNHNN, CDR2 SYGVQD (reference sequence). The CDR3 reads CASSDPVDTQYF. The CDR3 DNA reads TGCGCCAGCAGTGACCCGGTGGATACGCAGTATTTT.

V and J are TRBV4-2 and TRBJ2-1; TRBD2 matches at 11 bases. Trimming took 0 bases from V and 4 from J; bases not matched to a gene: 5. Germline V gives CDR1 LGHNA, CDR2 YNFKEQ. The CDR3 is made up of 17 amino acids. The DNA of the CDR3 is TGTGCCAGCAGCCAAGATTGGCTAGCGGGGGGATACAATGAGCAGTTCTTC. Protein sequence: CASSQDWLAGGYNEQFF.

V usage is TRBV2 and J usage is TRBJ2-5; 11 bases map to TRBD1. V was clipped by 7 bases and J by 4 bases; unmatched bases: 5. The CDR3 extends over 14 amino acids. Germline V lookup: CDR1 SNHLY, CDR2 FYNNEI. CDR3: CASIWTGGPETQYF. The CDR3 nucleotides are TGTGCCAGCATTTGGACAGGGGGCCCAGAGACCCAGTACTTC.

The CDR3, as DNA: TGTGCCAGCAGCTTAGCTCAATGGGACATACAGCATTTT. This codes for CASSLAQWDIQHF. V usage is TRBV7-2 and J usage is TRBJ1-5; tentatively, D is TRBD1 (6 bases). V lost 0 bases, J lost 13 bases, and 13 bases lay in between. The CDR3 loop spans 13 amino acids. Germline CDR1 SGHTA, CDR2 FQGNSA.

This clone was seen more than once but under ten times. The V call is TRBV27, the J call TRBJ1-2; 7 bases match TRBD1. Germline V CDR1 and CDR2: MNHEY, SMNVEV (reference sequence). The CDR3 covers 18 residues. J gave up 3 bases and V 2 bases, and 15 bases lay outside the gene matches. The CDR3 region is CASSLRAGTALFDYGYTF. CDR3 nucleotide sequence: TGTGCCAGCAGTTTAAGGGCCGGGACAGCCTTGTTTGACTATGGCTACACCTTC.

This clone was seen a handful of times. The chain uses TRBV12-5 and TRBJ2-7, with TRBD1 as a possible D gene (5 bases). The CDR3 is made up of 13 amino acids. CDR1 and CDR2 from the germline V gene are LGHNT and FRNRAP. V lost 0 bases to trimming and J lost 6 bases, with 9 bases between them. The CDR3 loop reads CASGLVQTAEQYF. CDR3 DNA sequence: TGTGCTAGTGGTTTGGTACAGACAGCCGAGCAGTACTTC. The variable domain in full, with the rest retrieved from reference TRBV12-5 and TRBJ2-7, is DARVTQTPRHKVTEMGQEVTMRCQPILGHNTVFWYRQTMMQGLELLAYFRNRAPLDDSGMPKDRFSAEMPDATLATLKIQPSEPRDSAVYFCASGLVQTAEQYFGPGTRLTVT.

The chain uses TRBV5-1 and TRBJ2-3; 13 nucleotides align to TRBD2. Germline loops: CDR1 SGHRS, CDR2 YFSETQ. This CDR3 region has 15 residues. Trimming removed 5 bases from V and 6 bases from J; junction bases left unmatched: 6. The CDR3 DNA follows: TGCGCCAGCAGACTCACTAGCGGGAGGGAGGATACGCAGTATTTT. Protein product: CASRLTSGREDTQYF.

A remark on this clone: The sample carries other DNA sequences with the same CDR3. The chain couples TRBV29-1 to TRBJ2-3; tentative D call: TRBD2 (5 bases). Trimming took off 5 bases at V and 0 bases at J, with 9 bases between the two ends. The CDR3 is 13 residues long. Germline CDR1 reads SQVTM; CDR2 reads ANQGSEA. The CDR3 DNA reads TGCAGCGTTTCCAGCGGTAGCACAGATACGCAGTATTTT. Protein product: CSVSSGSTDTQYF.

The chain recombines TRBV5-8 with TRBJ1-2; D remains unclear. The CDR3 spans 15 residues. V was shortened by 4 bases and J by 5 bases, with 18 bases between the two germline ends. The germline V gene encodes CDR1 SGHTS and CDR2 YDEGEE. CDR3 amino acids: CASSPGVLSPYGYTF. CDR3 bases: TGTGCCAGCAGCCCCGGGGTCCTAAGTCCTTATGGCTACACCTTC.

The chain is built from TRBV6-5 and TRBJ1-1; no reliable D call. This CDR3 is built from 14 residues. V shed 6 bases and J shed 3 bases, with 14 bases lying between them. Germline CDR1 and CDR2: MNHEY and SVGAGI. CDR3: CASRYPGGHTEAFF. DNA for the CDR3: TGTGCCAGCAGGTACCCTGGAGGGCACACTGAAGCTTTCTTT.

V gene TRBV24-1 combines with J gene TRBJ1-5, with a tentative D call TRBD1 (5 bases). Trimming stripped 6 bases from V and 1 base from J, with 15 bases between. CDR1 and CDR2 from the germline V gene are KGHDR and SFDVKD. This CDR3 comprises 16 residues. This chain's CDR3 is CATSPRGLRSNQPQHF. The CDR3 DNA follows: TGTGCCACCAGTCCAAGGGGTTTGAGGAGCAATCAGCCCCAGCATTTT.

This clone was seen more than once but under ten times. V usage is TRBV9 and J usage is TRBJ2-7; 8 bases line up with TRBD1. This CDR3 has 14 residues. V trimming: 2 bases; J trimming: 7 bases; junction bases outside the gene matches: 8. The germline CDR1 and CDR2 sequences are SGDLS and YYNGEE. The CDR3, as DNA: TGTGCCAGCAGCGTGGCAGGGGGCGCGGGGGAGCAGTACTTC. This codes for CASSVAGGAGEQYF. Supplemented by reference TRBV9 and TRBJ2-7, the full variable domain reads DSGVTQTPKHLITATGQRVTLRCSPRSGDLSVYWYQQSLDQGLQFLIQYYNGEERAKGNILERFSAQQFPDLHSELNLSSLELGDSALYFCASSVAGGAGEQYFGPGTRLTVT.